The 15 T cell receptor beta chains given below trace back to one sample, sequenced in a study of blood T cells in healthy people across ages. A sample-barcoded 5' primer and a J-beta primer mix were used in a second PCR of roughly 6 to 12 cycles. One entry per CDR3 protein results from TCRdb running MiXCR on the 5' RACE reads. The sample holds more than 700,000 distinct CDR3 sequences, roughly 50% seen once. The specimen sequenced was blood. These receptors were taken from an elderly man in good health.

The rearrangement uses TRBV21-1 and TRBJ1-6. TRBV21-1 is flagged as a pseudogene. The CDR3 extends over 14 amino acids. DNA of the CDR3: TGTGCCAGCAACGGAAGGGCACCGCGAGAGACCCTCCACTTT. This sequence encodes CASNGRAPRETLHF.

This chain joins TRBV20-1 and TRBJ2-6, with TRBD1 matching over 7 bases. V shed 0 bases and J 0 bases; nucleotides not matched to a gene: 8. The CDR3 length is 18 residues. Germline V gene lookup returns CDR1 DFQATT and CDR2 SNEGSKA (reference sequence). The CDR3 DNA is TGCAGTGCTAGAGATGGTGTAGGGGGCTACTCTGGGGCCAACGTCCTGACTTTC. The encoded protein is CSARDGVGGYSGANVLTF.

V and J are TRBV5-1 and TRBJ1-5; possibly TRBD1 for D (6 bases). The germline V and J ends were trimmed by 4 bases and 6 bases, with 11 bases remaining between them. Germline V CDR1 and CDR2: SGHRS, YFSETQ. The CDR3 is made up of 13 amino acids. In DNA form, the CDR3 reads TGCGCCAGCAGCCGGGGGCAGGGTCAGCCCCAGCATTTT. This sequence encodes CASSRGQGQPQHF.

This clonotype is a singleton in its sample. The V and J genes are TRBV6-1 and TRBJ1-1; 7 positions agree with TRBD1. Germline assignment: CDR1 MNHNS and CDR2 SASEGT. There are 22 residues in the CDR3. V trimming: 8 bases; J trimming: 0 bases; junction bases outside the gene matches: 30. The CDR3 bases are TGTGCCAGCCAGCCTAACCCCCACGAACCGCGGACAGGTTGGAGACTGAACACTGAAGCTTTCTTT. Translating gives CASQPNPHEPRTGWRLNTEAFF.

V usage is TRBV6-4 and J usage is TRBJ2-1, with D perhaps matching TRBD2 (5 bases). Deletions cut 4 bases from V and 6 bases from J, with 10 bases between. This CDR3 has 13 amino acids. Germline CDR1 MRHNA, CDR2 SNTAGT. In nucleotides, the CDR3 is TGTGCCAGCAGTGTGGACTGGCTCAATGAGCAGTTCTTC. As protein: CASSVDWLNEQFF.

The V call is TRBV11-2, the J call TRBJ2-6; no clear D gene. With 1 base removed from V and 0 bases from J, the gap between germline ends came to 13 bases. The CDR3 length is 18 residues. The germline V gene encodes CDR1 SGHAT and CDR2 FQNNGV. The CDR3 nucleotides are TGTGCCAGCAGCTTAGCCGCGGTGGCCTTCTCTGGGGCCAACGTCCTGACTTTC. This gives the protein CASSLAAVAFSGANVLTF.

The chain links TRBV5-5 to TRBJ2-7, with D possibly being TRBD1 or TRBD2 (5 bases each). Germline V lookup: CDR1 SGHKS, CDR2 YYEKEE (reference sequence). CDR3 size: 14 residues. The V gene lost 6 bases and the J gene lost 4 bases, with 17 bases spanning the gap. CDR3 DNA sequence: TGTGCCAGCACCCGCTGGGGGTTGGGATACGAGCAGTACTTC. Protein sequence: CASTRWGLGYEQYF.

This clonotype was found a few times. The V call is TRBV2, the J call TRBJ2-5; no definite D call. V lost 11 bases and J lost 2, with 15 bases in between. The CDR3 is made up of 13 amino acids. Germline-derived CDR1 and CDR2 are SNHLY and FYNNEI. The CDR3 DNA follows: TGTGCCCTCAGTGAGCACACACAAGAGACCCAGTACTTC. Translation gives CALSEHTQETQYF.

The CDR3, as DNA: TGTGCCAGCAGCTTACGTGGCGCTGCCTACGAGCAGTACTTC. Translated: CASSLRGAAYEQYF. J is TRBJ2-7 and V is TRBV7-8; no clear D gene. With 2 bases removed from V and 2 bases from J, the gap between germline ends came to 10 bases. Germline loops: CDR1 SGHVS, CDR2 FQNEAQ. The CDR3 contains 14 residues.

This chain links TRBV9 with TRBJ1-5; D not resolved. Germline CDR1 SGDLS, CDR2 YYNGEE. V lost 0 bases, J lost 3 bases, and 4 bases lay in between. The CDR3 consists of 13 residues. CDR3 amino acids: CASSVDLNQPQHF. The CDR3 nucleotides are TGTGCCAGCAGCGTAGACCTCAATCAGCCCCAGCATTTT. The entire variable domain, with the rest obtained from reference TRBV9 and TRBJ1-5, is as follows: DSGVTQTPKHLITATGQRVTLRCSPRSGDLSVYWYQQSLDQGLQFLIQYYNGEERAKGNILERFSAQQFPDLHSELNLSSLELGDSALYFCASSVDLNQPQHFGDGTRLSIL.

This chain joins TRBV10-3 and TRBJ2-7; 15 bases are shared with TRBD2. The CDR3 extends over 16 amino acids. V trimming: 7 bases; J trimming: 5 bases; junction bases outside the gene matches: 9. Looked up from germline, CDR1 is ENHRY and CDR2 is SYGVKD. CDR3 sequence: CAITGTSGRYPHEQYF. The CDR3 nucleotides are TGTGCCATCACTGGGACTAGCGGGAGGTATCCCCACGAGCAGTACTTC.

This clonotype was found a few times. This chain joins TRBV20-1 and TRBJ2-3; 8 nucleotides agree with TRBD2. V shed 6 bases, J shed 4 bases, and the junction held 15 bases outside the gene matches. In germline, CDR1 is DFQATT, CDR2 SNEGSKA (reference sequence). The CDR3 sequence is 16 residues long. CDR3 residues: CSAPHPAGVSADTQYF. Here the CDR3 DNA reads TGCAGTGCCCCCCACCCAGCGGGAGTATCGGCAGATACGCAGTATTTT.

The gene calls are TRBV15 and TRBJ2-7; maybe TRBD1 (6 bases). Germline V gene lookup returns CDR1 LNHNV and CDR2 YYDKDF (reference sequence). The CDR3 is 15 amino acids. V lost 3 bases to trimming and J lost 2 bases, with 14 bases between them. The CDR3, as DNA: TGTGCCACCAGCAGGGGGGCAGGGGATCCCTACGAGCAGTACTTC. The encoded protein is CATSRGAGDPYEQYF.

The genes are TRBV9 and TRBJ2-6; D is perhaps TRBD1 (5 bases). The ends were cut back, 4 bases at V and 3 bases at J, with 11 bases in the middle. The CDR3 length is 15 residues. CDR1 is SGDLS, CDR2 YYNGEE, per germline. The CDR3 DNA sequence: TGTGCCAGCAGCTTCAGGGCCGATGGGGCCAACGTCCTGACTTTC. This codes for CASSFRADGANVLTF.

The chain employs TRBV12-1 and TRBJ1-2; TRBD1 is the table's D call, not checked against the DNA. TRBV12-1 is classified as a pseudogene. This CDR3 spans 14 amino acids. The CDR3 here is CASSFHGQLYGYTF. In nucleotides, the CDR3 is TGTGCCAGCAGCTTTCACGGACAGTTATATGGCTACACCTTC.